The rows below give T cell receptor beta chains drawn from one sample of a study of CD4+ T cells in melanoma. Profiled with immunoSEQ multiplex PCR; TCRdb holds only in-frame clones, not every one. The sample shows under 5,000 clones, about 64% of them seen only once. The sample comprised cells from a culture (not recorded whether cultured in vitro). The receptors stem from a human donor with melanoma. The CDR3 runs from the conserved cysteine through the conserved F or W. Fields, in order: clone size, V gene, J gene, D gene, CDR3 DNA, CDR3 protein. A D gene is named only where the DNA matches it firmly. Some rows mark clone size as missing; the rest say once, few, many or name a class of expanded clone.

>NA|TRBV6-5|TRBJ1-2|TRBD1
TGTGCCAGCAGTTCGTACCGGGACAGGGGAGGCGGCTACACCTTC
CASSSYRDRGGGYTF
>few|TRBV25-1|TRBJ1-5|NA
TGTGCCAGCTCGTCCCAGGGGAGTAGCAATCAGCCCCAGCATTTT
CASSSQGSSNQPQHF
>NA|TRBV19|TRBJ2-2|TRBD1
TGTGCCACTCGTAACTCGGACAGGGAGTCCGGGGAGCTGTTTTTT
CATRNSDRESGELFF
>NA|TRBV4-3|TRBJ2-3|NA
TGCGCCAGCAGTCCATTGATCGGAGATACGCAGTATTTT
CASSPLIGDTQYF
>few|TRBV14|TRBJ1-1|NA
TGTGCCAGCAGCCAAGAGGCGGTCGGGACAATGAACACTGAAGCTTTCTTT
CASSQEAVGTMNTEAFF
>NA|TRBV27|TRBJ2-5|TRBD1
TGTGCCAGCAGCTCACAGGGGGTAGAGACCCAGTACTTC
CASSSQGVETQYF
>NA|TRBV3-1/TRBV3-2|TRBJ1-1|NA
TGTGCCAGCAGCCAAGATAGGTGGACAACAGCTGAAGCTTTCTTT
CASSQDRWTTAEAFF
>NA|TRBV7-9|TRBJ1-2|NA
TGTGCCAGCAGCTTAGCGGGGACCTATGGCTACACCTTC
CASSLAGTYGYTF
>once|TRBV7-9|TRBJ1-3|NA
TGTGCCAGCAGTTTAGGGGGGACCGACTTTAACACCATATATTTT
CASSLGGTDFNTIYF
>NA|TRBV5-6|TRBJ1-3|TRBD1
TGTGCCAGCAGCTTAGGGACAGGGAGATTCTCTGGAAACACCATATATTTT
CASSLGTGRFSGNTIYF
>NA|TRBV19|TRBJ1-6|TRBD1
TGTGCCAGTAGTATGCGCAGGGGGAATAATTCACCCCTCCACTTT
CASSMRRGNNSPLHF
>NA|TRBV27|TRBJ1-1|NA
TGTGCCAGCAGCCCGATACCCTTGACGCAGAACACTGAAGCTTTCTTT
CASSPIPLTQNTEAFF
>NA|TRBV4-1|TRBJ1-1|NA
TGCGCCAGCAGCAGCGGCGCAGGGACGGTTGCGACTGAAGCTTTCTTT
CASSSGAGTVATEAFF
>NA|TRBV15|TRBJ1-3|NA
TGTGCCACCAGCAGAGACCGGGGAGGGAGACCCATATATTTT
CATSRDRGGRPIYF
>few|TRBV5-4|TRBJ2-5|NA
TGTGCCAGCAGCCCGGACCTCAGGGAGGAGACCCAGTACTTC
CASSPDLREETQYF
>NA|TRBV5-4|TRBJ2-7|TRBD1
TGTGCCAGCAGCCGCCCTGACAGGGGAACATACGAGCAGTACTTC
CASSRPDRGTYEQYF
>NA|TRBV10-3|TRBJ2-7|NA
TGTGCCATCGGTAACTACGAGCAGTACTTC
CAIGNYEQYF
>many|TRBV2|TRBJ2-1|TRBD1
TGTGCCAGCAGTGCAGGGACAGCCTCCTACAATGAGCAGTTCTTC
CASSAGTASYNEQFF
>NA|TRBV19|TRBJ1-5|NA
TGTGCCAGTACGGAAGGGCGCCCCAATCAGCCCCAGCATTTT
CASTEGRPNQPQHF
>NA|TRBV28|TRBJ1-1|NA
TGTGCCAGCAACTCAATAATGGCAGGACCGGTTGGGACTGAAGCTTTCTTT
CASNSIMAGPVGTEAFF
>few|TRBV12-3/TRBV12-4|TRBJ2-7|TRBD1
TGTGCCAGCAGTATAACAGGGGGCTACGAGCAGTACTTC
CASSITGGYEQYF
>NA|TRBV7-9|TRBJ1-2|NA
TGTGCCAGCAGCTTAGGGGGAGATGGCTACACCTTC
CASSLGGDGYTF
>medium-sized|TRBV6-1|TRBJ1-5|NA
TGTGCCAGCAGTGATCGCAGGGACAATCAGCCCCAGCATTTT
CASSDRRDNQPQHF
>NA|TRBV3-1/TRBV3-2|TRBJ2-1|NA
TGTGCCAGCAGCCAAGATCTGTGGACAGCCTACAATGAGCAGTTCTTC
CASSQDLWTAYNEQFF
>NA|TRBV30|TRBJ1-6|NA
TGTGCCTGGAAGGCCCCTTTGGTCACCCTCCACTTT
CAWKAPLVTLHF
>NA|TRBV4-3|TRBJ2-3|TRBD1
TGCGCCAGCAGCCTCCAGGGTTGGGACAGGGGGGGTACAGATACGCAGTATTTT
CASSLQGWDRGGTDTQYF
>NA|TRBV2|TRBJ2-5|TRBD1
TGTGCCAGCAGCCGGACAGGGGGGGAGACCCAGTACTTC
CASSRTGGETQYF
>NA|TRBV3-1/TRBV3-2|TRBJ2-2|NA
TGTGCCAGCAGCCAAGGACCTCCGGGACTCTTGGCCGGGGAGCTGTTTTTT
CASSQGPPGLLAGELFF
>NA|TRBV5-1|TRBJ1-1|NA
TGCGCCAGCAGCTTGGGAGGGCGTGAAGCTTTCTTT
CASSLGGREAFF
>hyperexpanded|TRBV7-8|TRBJ2-7|NA
TGTGCCAGCAGCACCCAGACCGGAACCTACGAGCAGTACTTC
CASSTQTGTYEQYF
>medium-sized|TRBV4-2|TRBJ1-3|TRBD1
TGTGCCAGCAGCCAAGAAGACAGGGCGGGAAACACCATATATTTT
CASSQEDRAGNTIYF
>NA|TRBV5-1|TRBJ1-1|NA
TGCGCCAGCAGCTTGGCGCCGCAGAATGAAGCTTTCTTT
CASSLAPQNEAFF
>NA|TRBV5-4|TRBJ1-2|NA
TGTGCCACCAAGGAGGGGACCTATGGCTACACCTTC
CATKEGTYGYTF
>NA|TRBV28|TRBJ1-3|TRBD1
TGTGCCAGCAGCTCCGGGACAGTCTTTTTTCGAAACACCATATATTTT
CASSSGTVFFRNTIYF
>NA|TRBV4-2|TRBJ2-2|NA
TGTGCCAGCAGCCAAGTTGAACTTAACACCGGGGAGCTGTTTTTT
CASSQVELNTGELFF
>NA|TRBV5-1|TRBJ2-3|NA
TGCGCCAGCAGCGCACAGGGAAGTAAGGCAGATACGCAGTATTTT
CASSAQGSKADTQYF
>large|TRBV5-1|TRBJ2-3|NA
TGCGCCAGCAGCTTGCTTGGGGAGGTGGTCACAGATACGCAGTATTTT
CASSLLGEVVTDTQYF
>NA|TRBV30|TRBJ2-7|NA
TGTGCCTGGACAGGGGGAGGCTACGAGCAGTACTTC
CAWTGGGYEQYF
>NA|TRBV5-1|TRBJ1-2|NA
TGCGCCAGCAGCCAAACCACAAGGGCAGAAGGCTACACCTTC
CASSQTTRAEGYTF
>NA|TRBV11-3|TRBJ2-1|TRBD2
TGTGCCAGCAGCCCCGGGCGGGGGGGGTTAAGCAATGAGCAGTTCTTC
CASSPGRGGLSNEQFF
>NA|TRBV5-1|TRBJ2-7|TRBD2
TGCGCCAGCAGCAGGACTAGCGCCGTCTCCTACGAGCAGTACTTC
CASSRTSAVSYEQYF
>few|TRBV3-1/TRBV3-2|TRBJ1-3|NA
TGTGCCAGCAGCCAAGGACAGCACTCCTCTGGAAACACCATATATTTT
CASSQGQHSSGNTIYF
>NA|TRBV7-6|TRBJ2-5|NA
TGTGCCAGCACCTTTCTGGCCGGTGGGGGTAGAGAGACCCAGTACTTC
CASTFLAGGGRETQYF
>NA|TRBV6-6|TRBJ2-5|NA
TGTGCCAGCAGTGGGACCCGACGTGAGACCCAGTACTTC
CASSGTRRETQYF
>NA|TRBV10-1|TRBJ2-1|NA
TGCGCCAGCAGTGTAACCGGAGATGAGCAGTTCTTC
CASSVTGDEQFF
>few|TRBV6-5|TRBJ1-6|NA
TGTGCCAGCATCGGGTCGGGCTATAATTCACCCCTCCACTTT
CASIGSGYNSPLHF